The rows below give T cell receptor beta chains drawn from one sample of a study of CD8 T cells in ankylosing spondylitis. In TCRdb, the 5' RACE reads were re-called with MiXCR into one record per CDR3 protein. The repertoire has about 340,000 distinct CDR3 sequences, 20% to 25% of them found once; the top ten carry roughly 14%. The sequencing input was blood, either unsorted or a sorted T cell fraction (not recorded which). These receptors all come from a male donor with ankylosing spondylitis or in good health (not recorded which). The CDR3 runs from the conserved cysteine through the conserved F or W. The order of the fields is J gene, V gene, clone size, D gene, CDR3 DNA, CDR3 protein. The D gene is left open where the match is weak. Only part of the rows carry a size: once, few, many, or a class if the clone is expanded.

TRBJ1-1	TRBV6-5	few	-	TGTGCCAGCAGTTACCGCGACCAATACACTGAAGCTTTCTTT	CASSYRDQYTEAFF
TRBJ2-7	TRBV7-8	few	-	TGTGCCAGCAGCCCCCCGGACAGAATAAGTCTGTACTCCTACGAGCAGTACTTC	CASSPPDRISLYSYEQYF
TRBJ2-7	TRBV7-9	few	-	TGTGCCAGCAGCCCGACGGCCCTCCCTGAGCTGTGGTACGAGCAGTACTTC	CASSPTALPELWYEQYF
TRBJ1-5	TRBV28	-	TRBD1	TGTGCCAGCAGTGCGGACAGGGAACGCAATCAGCCCCAGCATTTT	CASSADRERNQPQHF
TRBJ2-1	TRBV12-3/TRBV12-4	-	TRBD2	TGTGCCAGCAGAGCTAGCGGGGGAGGCAATGAGCAGTTCTTC	CASRASGGGNEQFF
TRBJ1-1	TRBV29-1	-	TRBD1	TGCAGCGTTGGGGGGACAGGGGCGATGAACACTGAAGCTTTCTTT	CSVGGTGAMNTEAFF
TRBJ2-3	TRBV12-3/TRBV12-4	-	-	TGTGCCAGCAGTTGGGGGGTCGCAGATACGCAGTATTTT	CASSWGVADTQYF
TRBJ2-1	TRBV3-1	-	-	TGTGCCAGCAGCCCCGGGACACCTAATTACAATGAGCAGTTCTTC	CASSPGTPNYNEQFF
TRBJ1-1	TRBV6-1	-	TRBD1	TGTGCCAGCAGTCCGTACAGGGGGTTAAACACTGAAGCTTTCTTT	CASSPYRGLNTEAFF
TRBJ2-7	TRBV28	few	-	TGTGCCAGCAGTTCCCAGAGGGGTGACCCCTACGAGCAGTACTTC	CASSSQRGDPYEQYF
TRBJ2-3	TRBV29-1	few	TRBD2	TGCAGCGCATCACCCGGACTAGCGGGGGGAAAGGATACGCAGTATTTT	CSASPGLAGGKDTQYF
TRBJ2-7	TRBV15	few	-	TGTGCCACCAGCAGAGCTGACGGGGACGGACCCTACGAGCAGTACTTC	CATSRADGDGPYEQYF
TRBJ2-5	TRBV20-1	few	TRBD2	TGCAGTGCTAGAGTACTAGCGGAAGAGACCCAGTACTTC	CSARVLAEETQYF
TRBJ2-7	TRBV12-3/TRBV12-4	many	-	TGTGCCAGCAGTTTAGCACAGGTGTACTACGAGCAGTACTTC	CASSLAQVYYEQYF
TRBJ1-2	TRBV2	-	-	TGTGCCAGCAGTACCTATGGGGGCGCCTACGGCTACACCTTC	CASSTYGGAYGYTF
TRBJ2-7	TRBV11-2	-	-	TGTGCCAGCAGCTCTCAATACGAGCAGTACTTC	CASSSQYEQYF
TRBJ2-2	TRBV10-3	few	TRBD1	TGTGCCATCAGGGACAGGGGAACCGGGGAGCTGTTTTTT	CAIRDRGTGELFF
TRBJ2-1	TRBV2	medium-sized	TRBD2	TGTGCCAGCAGTCCCGACGCTAGCGGGGGCCTTTACAATGAGCAGTTCTTC	CASSPDASGGLYNEQFF
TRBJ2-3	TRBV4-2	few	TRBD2	TGTGCCAGCAGCCAGACACTAGCGGGGGGAACAGATACGCAGTATTTT	CASSQTLAGGTDTQYF
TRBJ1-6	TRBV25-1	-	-	TGTGCCAGCAGTGCGGGGGCGTGGGATAATTCACCCCTCCACTTT	CASSAGAWDNSPLHF
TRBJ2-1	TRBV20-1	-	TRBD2	TGCAGTGCCCTGTCCCTTACGGGACTAGGCTACAATGAGCAGTTCTTC	CSALSLTGLGYNEQFF
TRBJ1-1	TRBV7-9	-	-	TGTGCCAGGAGCGAAGTTCAGGGGAGAACTGAAGCTTTCTTT	CARSEVQGRTEAFF
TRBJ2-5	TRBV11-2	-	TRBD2	TGTGCCAGCAGCTTCGAGGGCGGGGGGGCCTTGGAGACCCAGTACTTC	CASSFEGGGALETQYF
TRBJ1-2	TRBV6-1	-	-	TGTGCCAGTTGGGACCCTGGTGGCTACACCTTC	CASWDPGGYTF
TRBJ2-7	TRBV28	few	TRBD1	TGTGCCAGCACCCAACAGGGGGCATCCTACGAGCAGTACTTC	CASTQQGASYEQYF
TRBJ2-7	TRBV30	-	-	TGTGCCTGGAGTGTAGAGTCCGGGCCCTACGAGCAGTACTTC	CAWSVESGPYEQYF
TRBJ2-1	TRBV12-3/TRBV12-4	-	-	TGTGCCAGCAGTTTAGTGGCTAGCTCCAATGAGCAGTTCTTC	CASSLVASSNEQFF
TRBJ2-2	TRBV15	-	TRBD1	TGTGCCACCAGCAGAACGGACAGGGTAGTCACCGGGGAGCTGTTTTTT	CATSRTDRVVTGELFF
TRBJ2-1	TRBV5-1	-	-	TGCGCCAGCAGCTCCGGGTTTACGTACAATGAGCAGTTCTTC	CASSSGFTYNEQFF
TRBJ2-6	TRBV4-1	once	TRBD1	TGCGCCAGCAGTCCGACAGGGGTCGGGGCCAACGTCCTGACTTTC	CASSPTGVGANVLTF
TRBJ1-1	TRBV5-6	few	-	TGTGCCAGCAGCTTCAGGGGTGTAAGGACTGAAGCTTTCTTT	CASSFRGVRTEAFF
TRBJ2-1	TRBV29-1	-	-	TGCAGCGTGGAGCCCCGGACGGTTTACAATGAGCAGTTCTTC	CSVEPRTVYNEQFF
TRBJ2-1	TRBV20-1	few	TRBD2	TGCAGTGCTAGAAAGCGGGGGTACTACAATGAGCAGTTCTTC	CSARKRGYYNEQFF
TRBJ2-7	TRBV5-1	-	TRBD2	TGCGCCAGCAGGTTTTCGGGGGGGCACGAGCAGTACTTC	CASRFSGGHEQYF
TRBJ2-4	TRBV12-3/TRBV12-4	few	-	TGTGCCAGCAGTTTAGGGGGACCGCTAGCCAAAAACATTCAGTACTTC	CASSLGGPLAKNIQYF
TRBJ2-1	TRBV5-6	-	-	TGTGCCAGCAGCTTGACTGGGGCTCAGAATGAGCAGTCCTTC	CASSLTGAQNEQSF
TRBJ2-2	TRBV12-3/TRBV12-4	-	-	TGTGCCAGCAGTTTTCGGGGGGCGAGCACCGGGGAGCTGTTTTTT	CASSFRGASTGELFF
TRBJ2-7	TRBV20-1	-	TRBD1	TGCAGTGCTAGGGGGACAGGGGGCTTCTTCGAGCAGTACTTC	CSARGTGGFFEQYF
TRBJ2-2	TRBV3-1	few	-	TGTGCCAGCAGCCGAGACACGACCGGGGAGCTGTTTTTT	CASSRDTTGELFF
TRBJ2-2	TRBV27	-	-	TGTGCCAGCAGTTTATGGGCGGGGAGGAACACCGGGGAGCTGTTTTTT	CASSLWAGRNTGELFF
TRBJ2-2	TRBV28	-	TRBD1	TGTGCCACCAGCGACCCCACCGGGACAGCGAGCACCGGGGAGCTGTTTTTT	CATSDPTGTASTGELFF
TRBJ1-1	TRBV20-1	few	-	TGCAGTGCTACGGTGGGGTACACTGAAGCTTTCTTT	CSATVGYTEAFF
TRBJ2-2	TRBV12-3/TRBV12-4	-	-	TGTGCCAGCAGCTGGGAGATTGTGAACACCGGGGAGCTGTTTTTT	CASSWEIVNTGELFF
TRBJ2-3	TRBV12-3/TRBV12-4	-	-	TGTGCCAGCAGCCCCACAGGGGAGGATCAGGATACGCAGTATTTT	CASSPTGEDQDTQYF
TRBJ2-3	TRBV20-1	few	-	TGCAGTGCTAGGATGCGGGGCACAGATACGCAGTATTTT	CSARMRGTDTQYF
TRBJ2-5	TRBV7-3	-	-	TGTGCCAGCAGCGAGGGGCGGGGACGAGAAGAGACCCAGTACTTC	CASSEGRGREETQYF
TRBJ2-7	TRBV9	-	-	TGTGCCAGCAGCGCGAGGGAGGACTACCTCTACGAGCAGTACTTC	CASSAREDYLYEQYF
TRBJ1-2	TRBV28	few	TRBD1	TGTGCCAGCAGTAACAGGGGGGACTATGGCTACACCTTC	CASSNRGDYGYTF